The clone carrying this TCR beta chain showed up just once. This entry comes from a study of blood T cells in healthy people across ages. J lost 3 bases, V lost 6 bases, and 11 bases had no gene match. The germline V gene encodes CDR1 DFQATT and CDR2 SNEGSKA (reference sequence). The CDR3 consists of 15 residues. The second PCR ran 7 to 11 cycles with a sample-barcoded 5' primer and J-beta primers. TCRdb re-called the 5' RACE reads through MiXCR, storing one row per CDR3 protein. This table has about 720,000 distinct CDR3 sequences, approximately 21% appearing once. This clonotype originated in a man between 65 and 79 years old in good health. This chain connects TRBV20-1 to TRBJ2-1; TRBD1 agrees at 7 bases. The material sequenced was blood. The CDR3 protein is CSASVTGKDYNEQFF. CDR3 nucleotides: TGCAGTGCCAGTGTGACAGGGAAAGACTACAATGAGCAGTTCTTC.